This TCR beta chain originates from a study of Graves' ophthalmopathy and Graves' hyperthyroidism. Study-level findings and limits: An approximately 82% specificity and around 89% sensitivity were achieved by a 13-signature model that separated ophthalmopathy from stable hyperthyroidism.

CDR1 and CDR2 (germline): MNHEY, SVGAGI. The CDR3 is 15 amino acids. V gave up 3 bases and J gave up 2 bases, with 14 bases separating them. Amplified TCR beta CDR3 regions were obtained using RNA transcripts as template. The library came from an HTBI-primed first-round RT-PCR and a second-round multiplex PCR. TCRdb re-derived calls from the multiplex PCR reads in MiXCR, one entry per CDR3 protein. The profile shows 500,000 to 700,000 distinct CDR3 sequences, over 20% of them singletons. Details on this clonotype: What it binds is unknown.

This chain links TRBV6-5 with TRBJ2-7; D is possibly TRBD2 (5 bases). The specimen was peripheral blood. The clonotype originates from a woman aged 18-29 years with stable Graves' hyperthyroidism. Some clones in this sample may be carry-over from other donors' samples. The CDR3 protein is CASSYRPWGAYEQYF. In DNA, the CDR3 is TGTGCCAGCAGTTATAGACCTTGGGGAGCCTACGAGCAGTACTTC.